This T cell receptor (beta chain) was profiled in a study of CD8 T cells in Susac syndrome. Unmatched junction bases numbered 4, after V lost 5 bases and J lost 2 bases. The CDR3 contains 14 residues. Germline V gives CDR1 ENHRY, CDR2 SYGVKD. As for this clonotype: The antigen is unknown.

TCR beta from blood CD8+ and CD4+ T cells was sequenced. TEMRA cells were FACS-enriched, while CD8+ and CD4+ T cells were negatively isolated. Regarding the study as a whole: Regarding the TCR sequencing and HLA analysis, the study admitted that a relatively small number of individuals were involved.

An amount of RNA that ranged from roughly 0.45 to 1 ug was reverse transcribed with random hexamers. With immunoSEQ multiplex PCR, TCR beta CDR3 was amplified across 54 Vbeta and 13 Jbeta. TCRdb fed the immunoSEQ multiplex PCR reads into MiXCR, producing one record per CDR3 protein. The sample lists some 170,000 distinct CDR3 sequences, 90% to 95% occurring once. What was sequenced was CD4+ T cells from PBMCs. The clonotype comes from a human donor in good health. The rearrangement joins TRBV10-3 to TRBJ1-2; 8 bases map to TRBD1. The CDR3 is CAISRDRNNYGYTF. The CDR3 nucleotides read TGTGCCATCAGTAGGGACAGGAACAACTATGGCTACACCTTC.